The 21 T cell receptor beta chains below come from one sample, sequenced in a study of T cell clonotyping in hematopoietic cell transplantation. Sequencing used immunoSEQ multiplex PCR; TCRdb keeps in-frame clones, though not all of them. This table has approximately 46,000 clones, just over 85% appearing once. As to time point: recipient sample about 28 days before transplant, after cytoreduction. Source: peripheral blood mononuclear cells, taken before stem cell transplant. Every receptor here comes from a man aged 55-75 years with biphenotypic leukemia. Some clones in this sample may be carry-over from other donors' samples.

The chain combines TRBV25-1 with TRBJ1-2, with TRBD1 matching 8 bases. V shed 3 bases and J 8 bases; nucleotides not matched to a gene: 5. Germline V gives CDR1 MGHDK, CDR2 SYGVNS. The CDR3 has 13 amino acids. CDR3: CASSEVQGGGYTF. The CDR3 region has the DNA TGTGCCAGCAGTGAGGTACAGGGGGGCGGCTACACCTTC.

The chain uses TRBV28 and TRBJ2-5, with unresolved D. The CDR3 runs 12 residues. V was trimmed by 4 bases and J by 2 bases, leaving 5 bases between them. Germline CDR1 MDHEN, CDR2 SYDVKM. CDR3 loop: CASSSPQETQYF. The CDR3, as DNA: TGTGCCAGCAGTTCTCCTCAAGAGACCCAGTACTTC.

The chain uses TRBV28 and TRBJ1-5; the D is unclear. Trimming left V 7 bases short and J 1 base short, with 14 bases between. Germline assignment: CDR1 MDHEN and CDR2 SYDVKM. The CDR3 totals 15 residues. In DNA, the CDR3 is TGTGCCAGCAACCGCCGCGGCCTCAGCAATCAGCCCCAGCATTTT. Protein sequence: CASNRRGLSNQPQHF.

The chain couples TRBV18 to TRBJ2-7, with TRBD2 matching over 13 bases. V lost 5 bases, J lost 2 bases, and 3 bases stayed unmatched. The germline V gene encodes CDR1 KGHSH and CDR2 LQKENI. This CDR3 contains 15 residues. DNA for the CDR3: TGTGCCAGCTCAGCGGGACTAGCGGGAACCTACGAGCAGTACTTC. It specifies CASSAGLAGTYEQYF. The full variable domain, with the rest looked up from reference TRBV18 and TRBJ2-7, is NAGVMQNPRHLVRRRGQEARLRCSPMKGHSHVYWYRQLPEEGLKFMVYLQKENIIDESGMPKERFSAEFPKEGPSILRIQQVVRGDSAAYFCASSAGLAGTYEQYFGPGTRLTVT.

The V and J genes are TRBV28 and TRBJ1-2; D is ambiguous. Germline loops: CDR1 MDHEN, CDR2 SYDVKM. CDR3 length: 12 residues. The V gene lost 5 bases and the J gene lost 8 bases, with 12 bases spanning the gap. The CDR3 DNA follows: TGTGCCAGCAGTGCGGTAGACGTGGGCTACACCTTC. Encoded protein: CASSAVDVGYTF.

The chain employs TRBV5-1 and TRBJ2-1; TRBD2 agrees at 8 bases. Looked up from germline, CDR1 is SGHRS and CDR2 is YFSETQ. V lost 2 bases, J lost 8 bases, and 9 bases stayed unmatched. The CDR3 covers 15 residues. Written as DNA, the CDR3 is TGCGCCAGCAGCTTCCGAGCGGGAGTTAGCGATGAGCAGTTCTTC. Its protein is CASSFRAGVSDEQFF.

The chain carries TRBV19 and TRBJ1-1; 7 nucleotides align to TRBD1. The CDR3 is 16 amino acids. V lost 4 bases and J lost 0; bases outside the gene matches: 8. From germline, CDR1 is LNHDA and CDR2 SQIVND (reference sequence). CDR3 sequence (DNA): TGTGCCAGTAGTACTGTCGCGGACAGGTTGAACACTGAAGCTTTCTTT. Encoded protein: CASSTVADRLNTEAFF. Full variable domain (missing parts from reference TRBV19 and TRBJ1-1): DGGITQSPKYLFRKEGQNVTLSCEQNLNHDAMYWYRQDPGQGLRLIYYSQIVNDFQKGDIAEGYSVSREKKESFPLTVTSAQKNPTAFYLCASSTVADRLNTEAFFGQGTRLTVV.

This clone was recorded once. This rearrangement joins TRBV14 to TRBJ2-3, with D unresolved. The ends were cut back, 3 bases at V and 7 bases at J, with 8 bases in the middle. Germline lookup yields CDR1 SGHDN and CDR2 FVKESK. This CDR3 spans 12 amino acids. CDR3: CASSQVPNTQYF. The DNA of the CDR3 is TGTGCCAGCAGCCAGGTCCCAAATACGCAGTATTTT.

The J gene is TRBJ2-7, the V gene TRBV10-3, with 9 positions matching TRBD2. The germline gives CDR1 ENHRY, CDR2 SYGVKD. The V gene end was trimmed by 5 bases and the J gene end by 2 bases; junction bases not matched to a gene: 7. The CDR3 loop spans 15 amino acids. The CDR3 DNA reads as TGTGCCATCAGTCCGGGGGGGACTAGCACCTACGAGCAGTACTTC. Translating it yields CAISPGGTSTYEQYF.

This clone was seen a handful of times. The CDR3 nucleotides are TGCGCCAGCAGCTTGGAGGCCAGTTTGAACTATGGCTACACCTTC. This gives the protein CASSLEASLNYGYTF. The chain has TRBV5-1 and TRBJ1-2, with D uncertain. V was pared by 0 bases and J by 2 bases, with 11 bases between. Looked up from germline, CDR1 is SGHRS and CDR2 is YFSETQ. The CDR3 totals 15 residues.

The gene calls are TRBV20-1 and TRBJ1-1; D gene unclear. CDR1 and CDR2 from the germline V gene are DFQATT and SNEGSKA (reference sequence). The length of the CDR3 is 9 residues. As DNA, the CDR3 is TGCAGCTTTGGCACTGAAGCTTTCTTT. Protein product: CSFGTEAFF.

This chain uses TRBV4-3 with TRBJ2-5, with 14 bases matching TRBD2. This CDR3 has 18 amino acids. Germline CDR1 and CDR2: LGHNA and YSLEER. Germline trimming cut 1 base from V and 5 bases from J; bases unmatched to any gene: 9. The CDR3 bases are TGCGCCAGCAGCCAAGCGGGACTAGCGGGGGCGGTCAGGGAGACCCAGTACTTC. This encodes CASSQAGLAGAVRETQYF.

This chain uses TRBV30 with TRBJ2-6; 9 nucleotides match TRBD1. CDR3 length: 15 residues. V dropped 8 bases and J dropped 2; count of bases not matched to a gene: 7. Germline V gene data show CDR1 as GTSNPN and CDR2 as SVGIG (reference sequence). The CDR3: CASGQGSPGANVLTF. CDR3 DNA: TGTGCCAGCGGACAGGGGTCCCCTGGGGCCAACGTCCTGACTTTC. Filled out from reference TRBV30 and TRBJ2-6, the complete variable domain reads SQTIHQWPATLVQPVGSPLSLECTVEGTSNPNLYWYRQAAGRGLQLLFYSVGIGQISSEVPQNLSASRPQDRQFILSSKKLLLSDSGFYLCASGQGSPGANVLTFGAGSRLTVL.

The rearrangement joins TRBV10-1 to TRBJ1-1; tentatively, D is TRBD1 (5 bases). This CDR3 has 14 amino acids. Germline CDR1 reads WNHNN; CDR2 reads SYGVQD (reference sequence). V dropped 8 bases and J dropped 0 bases, with 13 bases sitting between them. This CDR3 reads CASYYRGMNTEAFF. The DNA of the CDR3 is TGCGCCAGCTACTACCGGGGGATGAACACTGAAGCTTTCTTT.

DNA for the CDR3: TGTGCCAGCAGTGGGGGCACTAGATCGCGATCCGGGGAGCTGTTTTTT. Translation gives CASSGGTRSRSGELFF. V usage is TRBV28 and J usage is TRBJ2-2, with D possibly matching TRBD1 (6 bases). CDR1 MDHEN and CDR2 SYDVKM come from the germline V gene. The CDR3 length is 16 residues. V gave up 5 bases and J gave up 6 bases, with 19 bases separating them.

This clone was seen only once. The CDR3 spells CASRPITGTGVYTQYF. The CDR3 DNA is TGTGCCAGCAGACCGATTACCGGGACAGGGGTATATACGCAGTATTTT. The chain links TRBV28 to TRBJ2-3; 10 nucleotides match TRBD1. The V segment lost 6 bases and the J segment 7 bases; nucleotides outside the gene matches: 13. Germline V gene sequence: CDR1 MDHEN, CDR2 SYDVKM. The CDR3 extends over 16 amino acids.

This clone turned up a few times. The chain is built from TRBV28 and TRBJ2-5; D ambiguous. CDR1 MDHEN and CDR2 SYDVKM come from the germline V gene. V was shortened by 5 bases and J by 2 bases, with 6 bases between the two germline ends. This CDR3 spans 12 amino acids. The CDR3 nucleotides are TGTGCCAGCAGTCCGGAGCAAGAGACCCAGTACTTC. It encodes CASSPEQETQYF. Supplemented by reference TRBV28 and TRBJ2-5, the full variable domain reads DVKVTQSSRYLVKRTGEKVFLECVQDMDHENMFWYRQDPGLGLRLIYFSYDVKMKEKGDIPEGYSVSREKKERFSLILESASTNQTSMYLCASSPEQETQYFGPGTRLLVL.

The V and J genes are TRBV7-2 and TRBJ2-6; D is unclear. Trimming removed 1 base from V and 0 bases from J, with 7 bases in between. CDR1 SGHTA and CDR2 FQGNSA come from the germline V gene. The CDR3 totals 16 residues. In DNA, the CDR3 is TGTGCCAGCAGCTTAGTCTATGGCTCTGGGGCCAACGTCCTGACTTTC. Translation gives CASSLVYGSGANVLTF.

V is TRBV6-1 and J is TRBJ1-5, with D perhaps TRBD1 (5 bases). The germline V gene has CDR1 MNHNS and CDR2 SASEGT. V gave up 7 bases and J gave up 1 base, with 8 bases separating them. The CDR3 has 13 residues. CDR3 region: CASNGGSNQPQHF. CDR3 sequence (DNA): TGTGCCAGCAATGGGGGGAGCAATCAGCCCCAGCATTTT.

This clone is a singleton in its sample. V usage is TRBV19 and J usage is TRBJ1-1; TRBD1 is a possible D gene (6 bases). CDR3 length equals 14 residues. Germline V gives CDR1 LNHDA, CDR2 SQIVND (reference sequence). The V end lost 3 bases, the J end lost 5 bases, and 13 bases lay between the germline ends. CDR3 residues: CASSMGARRTEAFF. The CDR3 DNA follows: TGTGCCAGTAGTATGGGGGCCAGACGGACTGAAGCTTTCTTT.

The V call is TRBV6-6, the J call TRBJ2-1; D may match TRBD1 or TRBD2 (6 bases each). V was clipped by 3 bases and J by 14 bases, with 20 bases between them. In germline, CDR1 is MNHNY, CDR2 SVGAGI (reference sequence). The length of the CDR3 is 14 residues. The CDR3 sequence is CASSYDPAGRQEFF. The CDR3 DNA reads as TGTGCCAGCAGTTATGATCCGGCGGGGAGACAGGAGTTCTTC.